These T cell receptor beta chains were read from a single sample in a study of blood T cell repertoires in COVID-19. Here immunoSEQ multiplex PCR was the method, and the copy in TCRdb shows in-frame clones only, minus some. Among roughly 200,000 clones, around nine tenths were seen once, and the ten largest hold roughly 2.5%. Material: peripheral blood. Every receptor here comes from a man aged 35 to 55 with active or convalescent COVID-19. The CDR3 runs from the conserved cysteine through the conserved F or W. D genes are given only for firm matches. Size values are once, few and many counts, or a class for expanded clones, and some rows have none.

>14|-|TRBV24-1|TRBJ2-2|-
TGTGCCACCAGAGGGCAGGGTAACACCGGGGAGCTGTTTTTT
CATRGQGNTGELFF
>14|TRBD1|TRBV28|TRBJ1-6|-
TGTGCCAGCAGCCCGACAGGGTGGGATTCACCCCTCCACTTT
CASSPTGWDSPLHF
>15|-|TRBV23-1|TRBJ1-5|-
TGCGCCAGCAGTCAGCGGACAGATAGCAATCAGCCCCAGCATTTT
CASSQRTDSNQPQHF
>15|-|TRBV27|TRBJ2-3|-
TGTGCCAGCAGTTTACTGAGGGCTAGCACAGATACGCAGTATTTT
CASSLLRASTDTQYF
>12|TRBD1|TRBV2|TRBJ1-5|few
TGTGCCAGCAGGAGTACAGGGGAGACCCAGCATTTT
CASRSTGETQHF
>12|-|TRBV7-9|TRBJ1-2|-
TGTGCCAGCAGCCCCGGACAGAATGGCTACACCTTC
CASSPGQNGYTF
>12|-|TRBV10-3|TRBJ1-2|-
TGTGCCATCAGTGACCAGGGTGTCGGCTACACCTTC
CAISDQGVGYTF
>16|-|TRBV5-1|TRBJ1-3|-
TGCGCCAGCAGCCCCGAGTTTGGGGCGGCGGGAAACACCATATATTTT
CASSPEFGAAGNTIYF
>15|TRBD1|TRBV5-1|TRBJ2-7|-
TGCGCCAGCAGCTTGGACCCCGGGACAGGGAGCGAGCAGTACTTC
CASSLDPGTGSEQYF
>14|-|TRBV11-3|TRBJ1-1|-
TGTGCCAGCACTCTAACAGGGTATGTCACTGAAGCTTTCTTT
CASTLTGYVTEAFF